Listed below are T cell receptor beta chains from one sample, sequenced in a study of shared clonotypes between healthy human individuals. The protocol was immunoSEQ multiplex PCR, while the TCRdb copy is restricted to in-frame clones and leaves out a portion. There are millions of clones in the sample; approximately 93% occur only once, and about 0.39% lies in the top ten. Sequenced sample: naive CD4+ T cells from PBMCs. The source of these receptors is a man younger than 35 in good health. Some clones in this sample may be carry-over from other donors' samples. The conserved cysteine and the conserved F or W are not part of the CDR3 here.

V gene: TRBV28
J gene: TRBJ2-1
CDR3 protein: ASSLGGYSDEQF

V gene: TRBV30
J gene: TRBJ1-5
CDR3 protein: AWSGVRSSFGNQPQH

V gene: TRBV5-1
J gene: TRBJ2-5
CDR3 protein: ASSVRGAQEAQY

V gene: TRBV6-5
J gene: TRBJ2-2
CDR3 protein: ASRREGLGGELF

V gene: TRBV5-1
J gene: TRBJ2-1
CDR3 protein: ASSLGLGSYNEQF

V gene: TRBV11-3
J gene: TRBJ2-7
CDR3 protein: ASSPIGQRIYEQY

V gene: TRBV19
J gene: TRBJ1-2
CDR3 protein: ASIPPGTANNGYT

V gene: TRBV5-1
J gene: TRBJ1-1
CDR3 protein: ASTYGGNTEAF

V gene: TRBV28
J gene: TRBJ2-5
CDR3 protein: ASSLPRTSGETQY

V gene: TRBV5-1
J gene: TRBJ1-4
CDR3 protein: ASSLGGTQRNEKLF

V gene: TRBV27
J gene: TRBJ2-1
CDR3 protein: ASSLLSHTFTYNEQF

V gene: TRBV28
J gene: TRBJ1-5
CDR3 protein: ASSFDRGNQPQH

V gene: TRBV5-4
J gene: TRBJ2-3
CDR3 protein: ASSLVPLSTDTQY

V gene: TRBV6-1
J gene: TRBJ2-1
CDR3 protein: ASSEQGVSYNEQF

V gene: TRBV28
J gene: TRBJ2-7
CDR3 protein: ASRVSSYEQY

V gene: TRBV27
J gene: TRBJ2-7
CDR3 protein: ASSLSGQGGWQY

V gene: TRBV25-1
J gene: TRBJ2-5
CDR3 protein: ASSEAWGGTQY

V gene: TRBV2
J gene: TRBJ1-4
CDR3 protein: ASSDEKLF